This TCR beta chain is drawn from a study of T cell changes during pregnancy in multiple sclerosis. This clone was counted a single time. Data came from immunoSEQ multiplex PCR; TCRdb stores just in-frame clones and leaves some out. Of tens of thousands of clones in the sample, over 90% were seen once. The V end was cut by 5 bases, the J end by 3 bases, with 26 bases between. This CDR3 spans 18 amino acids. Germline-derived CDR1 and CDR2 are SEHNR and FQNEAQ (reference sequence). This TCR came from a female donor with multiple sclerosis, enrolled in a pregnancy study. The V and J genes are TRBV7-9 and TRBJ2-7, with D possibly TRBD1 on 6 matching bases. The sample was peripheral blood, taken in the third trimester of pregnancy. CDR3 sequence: CASSAQTGLSGRNYEQYF. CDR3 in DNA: TGTGCCAGCAGCGCACAAACAGGGCTTTCGGGACGGAACTACGAGCAGTACTTC.